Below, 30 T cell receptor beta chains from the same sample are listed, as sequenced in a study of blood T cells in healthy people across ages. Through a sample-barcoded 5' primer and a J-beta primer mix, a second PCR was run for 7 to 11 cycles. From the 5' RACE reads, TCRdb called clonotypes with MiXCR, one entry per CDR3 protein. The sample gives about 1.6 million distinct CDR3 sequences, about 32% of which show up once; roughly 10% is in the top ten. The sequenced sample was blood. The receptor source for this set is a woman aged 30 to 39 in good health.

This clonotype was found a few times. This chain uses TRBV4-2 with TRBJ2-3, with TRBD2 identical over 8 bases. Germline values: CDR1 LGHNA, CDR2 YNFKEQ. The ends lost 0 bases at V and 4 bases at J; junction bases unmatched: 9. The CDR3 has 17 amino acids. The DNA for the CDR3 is TGTGCCAGCAGCCAAGATGCAGCCCGGGAGGGGGCAGATACGCAGTATTTT. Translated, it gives CASSQDAAREGADTQYF.

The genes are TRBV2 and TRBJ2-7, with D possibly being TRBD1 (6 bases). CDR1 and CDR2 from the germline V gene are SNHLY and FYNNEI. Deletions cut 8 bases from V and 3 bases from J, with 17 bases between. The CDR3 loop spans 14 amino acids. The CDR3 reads CASRSGPGVYEQYF. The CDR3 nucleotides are TGTGCCAGCCGCTCCGGACCAGGGGTCTACGAGCAGTACTTC.

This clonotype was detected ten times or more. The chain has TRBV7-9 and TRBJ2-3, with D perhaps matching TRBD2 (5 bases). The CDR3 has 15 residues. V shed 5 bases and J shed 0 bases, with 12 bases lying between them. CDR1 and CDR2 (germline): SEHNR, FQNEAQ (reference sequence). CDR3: CASSPGLASTDTQYF. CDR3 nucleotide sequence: TGTGCCAGCAGCCCGGGTTTAGCGAGCACAGATACGCAGTATTTT.

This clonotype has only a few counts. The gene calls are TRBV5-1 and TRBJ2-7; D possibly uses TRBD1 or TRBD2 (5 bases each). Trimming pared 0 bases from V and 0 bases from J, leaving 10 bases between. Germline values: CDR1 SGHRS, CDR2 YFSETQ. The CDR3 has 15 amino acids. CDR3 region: CASSLVGTHSYEQYF. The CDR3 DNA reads TGCGCCAGCAGCTTGGTAGGGACCCACTCCTACGAGCAGTACTTC.

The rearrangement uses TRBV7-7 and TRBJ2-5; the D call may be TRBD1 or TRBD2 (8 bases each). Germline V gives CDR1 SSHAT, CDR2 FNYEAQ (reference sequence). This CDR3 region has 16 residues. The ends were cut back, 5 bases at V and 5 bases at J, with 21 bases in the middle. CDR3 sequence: CASSPGLAHRGETQYF. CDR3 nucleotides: TGTGCCAGCAGCCCAGGACTAGCCCACAGGGGGGAGACCCAGTACTTC.

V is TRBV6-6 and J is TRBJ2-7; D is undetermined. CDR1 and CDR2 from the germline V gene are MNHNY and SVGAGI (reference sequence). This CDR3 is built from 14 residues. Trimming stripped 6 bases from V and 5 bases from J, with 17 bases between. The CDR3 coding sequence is TGTGCCAGCAGCAAGCACCCCCACTTCGACGAGCAGTACTTC. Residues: CASSKHPHFDEQYF.

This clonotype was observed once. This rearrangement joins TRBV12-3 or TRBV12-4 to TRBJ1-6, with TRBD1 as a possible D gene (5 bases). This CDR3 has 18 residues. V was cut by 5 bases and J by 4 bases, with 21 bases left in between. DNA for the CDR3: TGTGCCAGCAGTATAAGATCCGGGACGGCAACTTATAATTCACCCCTCCACTTT. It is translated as CASSIRSGTATYNSPLHF.

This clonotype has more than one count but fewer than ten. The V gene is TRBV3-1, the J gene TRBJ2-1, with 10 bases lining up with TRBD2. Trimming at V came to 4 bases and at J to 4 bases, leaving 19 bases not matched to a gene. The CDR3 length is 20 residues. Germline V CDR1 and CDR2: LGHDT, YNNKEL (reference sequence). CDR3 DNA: TGTGCCAGCAGCCGTAGACTAAGGAGCGGGAGGGCCTGGGGGTACAATGAGCAGTTCTTC. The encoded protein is CASSRRLRSGRAWGYNEQFF.

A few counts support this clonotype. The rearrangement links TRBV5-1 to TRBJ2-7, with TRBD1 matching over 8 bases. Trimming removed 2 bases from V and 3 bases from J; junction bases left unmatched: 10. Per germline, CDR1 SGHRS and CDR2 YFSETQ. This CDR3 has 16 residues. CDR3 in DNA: TGCGCCAGCAGCTTAAAAGGGGTAACAGGGGGCTACGAGCAGTACTTC. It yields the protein CASSLKGVTGGYEQYF.

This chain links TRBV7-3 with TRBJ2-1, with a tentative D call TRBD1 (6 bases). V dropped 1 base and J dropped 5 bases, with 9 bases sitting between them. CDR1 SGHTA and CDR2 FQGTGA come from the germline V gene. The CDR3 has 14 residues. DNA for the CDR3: TGTGCCAGCAGCTTAAACACAGGGAACAATGAGCAGTTCTTC. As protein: CASSLNTGNNEQFF.

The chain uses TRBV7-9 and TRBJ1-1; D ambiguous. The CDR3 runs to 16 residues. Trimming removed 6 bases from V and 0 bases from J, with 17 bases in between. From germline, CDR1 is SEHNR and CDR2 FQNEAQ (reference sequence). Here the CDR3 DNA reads TGTGCCAGCAGACTCCCACAGAGGAGCATGAACACTGAAGCTTTCTTT. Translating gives CASRLPQRSMNTEAFF.

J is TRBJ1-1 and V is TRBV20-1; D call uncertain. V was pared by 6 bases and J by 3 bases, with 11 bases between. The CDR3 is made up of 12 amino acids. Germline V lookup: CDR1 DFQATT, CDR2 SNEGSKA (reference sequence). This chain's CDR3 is CSAQPGDTEAFF. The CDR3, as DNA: TGCAGTGCCCAACCCGGGGACACTGAAGCTTTCTTT.

As DNA, the CDR3 is TGTGCCAGCAGTCCTTACAGACCGGGGGGGTCGATCGGCTACACCTTC. Translation: CASSPYRPGGSIGYTF. The chain carries TRBV28 and TRBJ1-2; TRBD1 is a possible D gene (5 bases). The CDR3 contains 16 residues. V shed 5 bases and J shed 8 bases, with 24 bases lying between them. The germline V gene encodes CDR1 MDHEN and CDR2 SYDVKM.

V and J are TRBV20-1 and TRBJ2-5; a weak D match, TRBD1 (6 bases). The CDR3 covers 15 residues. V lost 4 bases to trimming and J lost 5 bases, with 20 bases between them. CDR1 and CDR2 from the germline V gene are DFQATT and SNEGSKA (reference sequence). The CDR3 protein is CSAMVTGPRRETQYF. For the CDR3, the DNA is TGCAGTGCTATGGTGACAGGTCCTAGAAGGGAGACCCAGTACTTC.

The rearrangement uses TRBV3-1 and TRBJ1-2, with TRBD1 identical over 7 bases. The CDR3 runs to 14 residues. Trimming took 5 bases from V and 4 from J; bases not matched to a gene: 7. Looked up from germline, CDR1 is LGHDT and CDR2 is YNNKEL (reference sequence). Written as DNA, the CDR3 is TGTGCCAGCAGCTTCAGGACAGGAACCTATGGCTACACCTTC. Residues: CASSFRTGTYGYTF.

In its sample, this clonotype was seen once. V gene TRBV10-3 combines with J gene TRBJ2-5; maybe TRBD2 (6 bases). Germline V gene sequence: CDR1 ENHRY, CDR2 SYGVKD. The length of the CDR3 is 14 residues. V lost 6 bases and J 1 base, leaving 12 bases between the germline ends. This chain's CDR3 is CAIRVRGGQETQYF. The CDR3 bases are TGTGCCATCAGGGTCCGGGGAGGCCAAGAGACCCAGTACTTC.

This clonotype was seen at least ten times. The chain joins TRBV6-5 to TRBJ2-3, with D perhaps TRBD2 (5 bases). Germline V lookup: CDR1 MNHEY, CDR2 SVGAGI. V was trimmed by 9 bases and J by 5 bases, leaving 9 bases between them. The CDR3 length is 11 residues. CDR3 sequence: CASGRGDTQYF. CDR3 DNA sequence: TGTGCCAGTGGCCGGGGAGATACGCAGTATTTT.

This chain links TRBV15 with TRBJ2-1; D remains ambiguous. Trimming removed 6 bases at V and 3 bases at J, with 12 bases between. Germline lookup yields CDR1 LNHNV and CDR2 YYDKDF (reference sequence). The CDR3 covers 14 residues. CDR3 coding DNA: TGTGCCACCAGGACGATGACTGGCTACAATGAGCAGTTCTTC. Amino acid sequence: CATRTMTGYNEQFF. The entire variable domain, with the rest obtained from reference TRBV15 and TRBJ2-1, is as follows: DAMVIQNPRYQVTQFGKPVTLSCSQTLNHNVMYWYQQKSSQAPKLLFHYYDKDFNNEADTPDNFQSRRPNTSFCFLDIRSPGLGDTAMYLCATRTMTGYNEQFFGPGTRLTVL.

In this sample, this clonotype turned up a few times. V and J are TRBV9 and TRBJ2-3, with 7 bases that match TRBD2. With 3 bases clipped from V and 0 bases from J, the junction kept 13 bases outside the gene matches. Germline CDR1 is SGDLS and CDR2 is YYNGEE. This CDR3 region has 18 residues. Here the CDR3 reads CASSGRGGPKESTDTQYF. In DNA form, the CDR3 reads TGTGCCAGCAGCGGCCGGGGAGGGCCTAAGGAAAGCACAGATACGCAGTATTTT.

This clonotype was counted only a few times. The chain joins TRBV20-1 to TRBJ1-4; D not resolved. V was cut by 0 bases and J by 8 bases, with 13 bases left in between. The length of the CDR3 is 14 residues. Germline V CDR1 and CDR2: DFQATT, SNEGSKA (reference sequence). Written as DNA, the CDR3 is TGCAGTGCTAGAGAGCTGGAGGAGGACGAAAAACTGTTTTTT. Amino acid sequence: CSARELEEDEKLFF.

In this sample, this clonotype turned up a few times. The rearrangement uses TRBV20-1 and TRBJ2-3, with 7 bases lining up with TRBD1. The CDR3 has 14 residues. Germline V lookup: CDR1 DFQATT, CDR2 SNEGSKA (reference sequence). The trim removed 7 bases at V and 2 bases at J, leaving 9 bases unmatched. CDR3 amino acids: CSGQGVGYTDTQYF. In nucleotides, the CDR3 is TGCAGTGGACAGGGAGTGGGCTACACAGATACGCAGTATTTT.

The CDR3 DNA follows: TGTGCCACCAGGGGCGAGGTCTCCTACGAGCAGTACTTC. This codes for CATRGEVSYEQYF. This rearrangement joins TRBV6-1 to TRBJ2-7, with a weak D call TRBD1 (6 bases). In germline, CDR1 is MNHNS, CDR2 SASEGT. V shed 10 bases and J shed 0 bases, with 13 bases lying between them. This CDR3 spans 13 amino acids.

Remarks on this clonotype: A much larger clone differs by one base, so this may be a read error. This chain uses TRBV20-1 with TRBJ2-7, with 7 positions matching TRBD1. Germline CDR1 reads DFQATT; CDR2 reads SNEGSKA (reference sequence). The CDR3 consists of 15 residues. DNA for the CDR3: TGCAGTGCCCGCCGGACAGGCGATCTAGGCTACGAGCAGTGCTTC. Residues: CSARRTGDLGYEQCF.

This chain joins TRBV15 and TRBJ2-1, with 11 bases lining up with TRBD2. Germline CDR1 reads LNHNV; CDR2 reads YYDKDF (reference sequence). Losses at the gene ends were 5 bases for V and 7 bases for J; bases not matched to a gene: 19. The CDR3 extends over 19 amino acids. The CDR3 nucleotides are TGTGCCACCAGCCCCCGCAGGGCCCTGACTAGCGGGGTAAGGAATGAGCAGTTCTTC. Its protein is CATSPRRALTSGVRNEQFF.

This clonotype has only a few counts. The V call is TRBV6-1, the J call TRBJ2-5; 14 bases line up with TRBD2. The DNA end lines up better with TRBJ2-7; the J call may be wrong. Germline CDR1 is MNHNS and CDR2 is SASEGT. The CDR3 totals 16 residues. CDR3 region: CASSDGLAGGLYEQYF. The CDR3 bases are TGTGCCAGCAGTGACGGACTAGCGGGGGGACTATACGAGCAGTACTTC.

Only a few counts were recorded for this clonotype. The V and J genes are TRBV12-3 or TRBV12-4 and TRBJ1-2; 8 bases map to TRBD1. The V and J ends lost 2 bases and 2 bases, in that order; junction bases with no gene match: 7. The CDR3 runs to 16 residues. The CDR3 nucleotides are TGTGCCAGCAGTTTACCTCCTCGGACAGGGAACTATGGCTACACCTTC. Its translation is CASSLPPRTGNYGYTF.

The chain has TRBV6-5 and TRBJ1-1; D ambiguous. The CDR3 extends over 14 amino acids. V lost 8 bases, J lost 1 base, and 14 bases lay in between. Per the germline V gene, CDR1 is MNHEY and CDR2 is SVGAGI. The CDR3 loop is CASGFSEGNTEAFF. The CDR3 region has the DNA TGTGCCAGCGGCTTCTCTGAAGGGAACACTGAAGCTTTCTTT.

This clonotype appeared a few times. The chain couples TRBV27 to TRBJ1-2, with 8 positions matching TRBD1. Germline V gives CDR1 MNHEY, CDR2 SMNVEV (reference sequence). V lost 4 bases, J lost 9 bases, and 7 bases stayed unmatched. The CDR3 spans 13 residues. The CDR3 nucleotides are TGTGCCAGCAGTTCGGGACAGGTCCTTCGCTACACCTTC. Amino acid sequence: CASSSGQVLRYTF.

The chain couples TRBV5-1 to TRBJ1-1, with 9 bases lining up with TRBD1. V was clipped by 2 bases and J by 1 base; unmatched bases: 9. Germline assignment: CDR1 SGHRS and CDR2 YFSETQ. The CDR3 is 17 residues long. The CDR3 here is CASSLTTGQGPNTEAFF. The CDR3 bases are TGCGCCAGCAGCTTAACGACGGGACAGGGTCCGAACACTGAAGCTTTCTTT.

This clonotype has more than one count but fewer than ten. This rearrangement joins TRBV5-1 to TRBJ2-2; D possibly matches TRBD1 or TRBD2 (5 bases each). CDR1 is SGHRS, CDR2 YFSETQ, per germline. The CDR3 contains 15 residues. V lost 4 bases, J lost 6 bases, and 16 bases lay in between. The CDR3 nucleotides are TGCGCCAGCAGCCTCTCGCTAGCCAGGGCCGGGGAGCTGTTTTTT. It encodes CASSLSLARAGELFF.